The 5 T cell receptor beta chains reported below all come from one sample, sequenced in a study of T-cell reconstitution after alpha-beta-depleted transplantation in children. Preparation of the TCRbeta library was carried out with unique molecular identifiers. TCRdb independently ran MiXCR on the PCR reads; one entry per CDR3 protein. The sample has fewer than 750,000 distinct CDR3 sequences; 27% are singletons. The source material was PBMCs, sampled before TCRalphabeta/CD19-depleted stem cell transplant. Every receptor here comes from a boy in the first two years of life with Wiskott-Aldrich syndrome, due to receive a stem cell transplant.

This clonotype was counted only a few times. The V gene is TRBV5-1, the J gene TRBJ2-3, with D unclear. Deletions cut 7 bases from V and 1 base from J, with 10 bases between. Germline CDR1 reads SGHRS; CDR2 reads YFSETQ. The CDR3 runs 13 residues. In DNA form, the CDR3 reads TGCGCCAGCGCAGTTAGAGGCACAGATACGCAGTATTTT. Translated, it gives CASAVRGTDTQYF. Complete variable domain (other parts from reference TRBV5-1 and TRBJ2-3): KAGVTQTPRYLIKTRGQQVTLSCSPISGHRSVSWYQQTPGQGLQFLFEYFSETQRNKGNFPGRFSGRQFSNSRSEMNVSTLELGDSALYLCASAVRGTDTQYFGPGTRLTVL.

The table lists this clonotype with a few counts. V gene TRBV29-1 combines with J gene TRBJ2-7, with D possibly TRBD1 on 6 matching bases. V lost 7 bases to trimming and J lost 1 base, with 11 bases between them. Per the germline V gene, CDR1 is SQVTM and CDR2 is ANQGSEA. The CDR3 has 12 residues. As DNA, the CDR3 is TGCAGCGCCGGGACATCTTCCTACGAGCAGTACTTC. Protein product: CSAGTSSYEQYF.

The chain uses TRBV5-1 and TRBJ2-7; 7 nucleotides align to TRBD2. The CDR3 is 13 residues long. Germline V CDR1 and CDR2: SGHRS, YFSETQ. The V gene end was trimmed by 4 bases and the J gene end by 3 bases; junction bases not matched to a gene: 4. The CDR3 region has the DNA TGCGCCAGCAGCGGGGACTATGGCTACGAGCAGTACTTC. Amino acid sequence: CASSGDYGYEQYF.

The rearrangement uses TRBV20-1 and TRBJ2-7; the D call may be TRBD1 or TRBD2 (6 bases each). The V end lost 6 bases, the J end lost 2 bases, and 14 bases lay between the germline ends. The CDR3 has 13 residues. Germline V lookup: CDR1 DFQATT, CDR2 SNEGSKA (reference sequence). CDR3 DNA: TGCAGTGCGCGTACACGGGGGCCCTACGAGCAGTACTTC. The encoded protein is CSARTRGPYEQYF.

This rearrangement joins TRBV7-9 to TRBJ1-1; the D is unclear. Germline CDR1 and CDR2: SEHNR and FQNEAQ (reference sequence). This CDR3 comprises 15 residues. V was shortened by 1 base and J by 0 bases, with 9 bases between the two germline ends. The CDR3: CASSLVRQMNTEAFF. Here the CDR3 DNA reads TGTGCCAGCAGCTTAGTTAGGCAGATGAACACTGAAGCTTTCTTT.